Here is one T cell receptor beta chain with its context. Its target is not known. This sample stems from a study of T cell responses to AZD1222 COVID-19 vaccine. Background on the study: Some second doses came at about 4 weeks and others at about 12 weeks; these were pooled. Study outcomes and limitations: Repertoire collection took place solely once the T cell response had peaked.

Assay: immunoSEQ multiplex PCR; the TCRdb copy retains only in-frame clones and omits some. Among some 120,000 clones, 87% were seen once, and the ten largest hold roughly 1.5%. Between the trimmed V and J ends, which lost 6 bases and 5 bases, there was a span of 9 bases. This CDR3 spans 12 amino acids. CDR1 and CDR2 from the germline V gene are MRHNA and SNTAGT. The sample in question was peripheral blood, obtained on day 0 of AZD1222 vaccination. J is TRBJ2-3 and V is TRBV6-4; weak D call: TRBD1 (6 bases). This sequence was found in an adult in good health. In DNA, the CDR3 is TGTGCCAGCAGGGACAGTCGAGATACGCAGTATTTT. As protein: CASRDSRDTQYF.